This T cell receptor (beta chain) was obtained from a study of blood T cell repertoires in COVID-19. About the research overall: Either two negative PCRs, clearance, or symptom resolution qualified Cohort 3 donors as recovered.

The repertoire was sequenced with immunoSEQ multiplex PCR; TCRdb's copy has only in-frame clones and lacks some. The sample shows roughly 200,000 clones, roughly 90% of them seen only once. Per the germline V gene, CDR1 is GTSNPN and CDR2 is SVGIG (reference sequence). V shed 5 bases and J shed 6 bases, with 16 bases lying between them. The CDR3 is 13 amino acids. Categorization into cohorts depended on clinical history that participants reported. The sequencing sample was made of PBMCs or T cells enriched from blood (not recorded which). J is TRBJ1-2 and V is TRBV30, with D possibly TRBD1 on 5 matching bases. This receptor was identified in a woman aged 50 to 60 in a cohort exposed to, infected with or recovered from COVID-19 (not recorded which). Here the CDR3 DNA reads TGTGCCTGGGATGACTGGGGGGGAGATGGCTACACCTTC. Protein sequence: CAWDDWGGDGYTF.